This T cell receptor beta chain was found in a study of blood T cell repertoires in COVID-19. The germline V gene encodes CDR1 MDHEN and CDR2 SYDVKM. J gave up 6 bases and V 8 bases, and 7 bases lay outside the gene matches. This CDR3 contains 13 residues. Sequencing used immunoSEQ multiplex PCR; TCRdb keeps in-frame clones, though not all of them. The data show 260,000 or so clones, less than 85% seen once. The rearrangement uses TRBV28 and TRBJ1-5; 7 nucleotides agree with TRBD1. The TCR comes from a woman in her forties or fifties who had recovered from COVID-19. Sequencing input: PBMCs or T cells enriched from blood (not recorded which). The CDR3 loop is CASRTGRSQPQHF. The CDR3 DNA is TGTGCCAGCCGGACAGGTCGTAGTCAGCCCCAGCATTTT.